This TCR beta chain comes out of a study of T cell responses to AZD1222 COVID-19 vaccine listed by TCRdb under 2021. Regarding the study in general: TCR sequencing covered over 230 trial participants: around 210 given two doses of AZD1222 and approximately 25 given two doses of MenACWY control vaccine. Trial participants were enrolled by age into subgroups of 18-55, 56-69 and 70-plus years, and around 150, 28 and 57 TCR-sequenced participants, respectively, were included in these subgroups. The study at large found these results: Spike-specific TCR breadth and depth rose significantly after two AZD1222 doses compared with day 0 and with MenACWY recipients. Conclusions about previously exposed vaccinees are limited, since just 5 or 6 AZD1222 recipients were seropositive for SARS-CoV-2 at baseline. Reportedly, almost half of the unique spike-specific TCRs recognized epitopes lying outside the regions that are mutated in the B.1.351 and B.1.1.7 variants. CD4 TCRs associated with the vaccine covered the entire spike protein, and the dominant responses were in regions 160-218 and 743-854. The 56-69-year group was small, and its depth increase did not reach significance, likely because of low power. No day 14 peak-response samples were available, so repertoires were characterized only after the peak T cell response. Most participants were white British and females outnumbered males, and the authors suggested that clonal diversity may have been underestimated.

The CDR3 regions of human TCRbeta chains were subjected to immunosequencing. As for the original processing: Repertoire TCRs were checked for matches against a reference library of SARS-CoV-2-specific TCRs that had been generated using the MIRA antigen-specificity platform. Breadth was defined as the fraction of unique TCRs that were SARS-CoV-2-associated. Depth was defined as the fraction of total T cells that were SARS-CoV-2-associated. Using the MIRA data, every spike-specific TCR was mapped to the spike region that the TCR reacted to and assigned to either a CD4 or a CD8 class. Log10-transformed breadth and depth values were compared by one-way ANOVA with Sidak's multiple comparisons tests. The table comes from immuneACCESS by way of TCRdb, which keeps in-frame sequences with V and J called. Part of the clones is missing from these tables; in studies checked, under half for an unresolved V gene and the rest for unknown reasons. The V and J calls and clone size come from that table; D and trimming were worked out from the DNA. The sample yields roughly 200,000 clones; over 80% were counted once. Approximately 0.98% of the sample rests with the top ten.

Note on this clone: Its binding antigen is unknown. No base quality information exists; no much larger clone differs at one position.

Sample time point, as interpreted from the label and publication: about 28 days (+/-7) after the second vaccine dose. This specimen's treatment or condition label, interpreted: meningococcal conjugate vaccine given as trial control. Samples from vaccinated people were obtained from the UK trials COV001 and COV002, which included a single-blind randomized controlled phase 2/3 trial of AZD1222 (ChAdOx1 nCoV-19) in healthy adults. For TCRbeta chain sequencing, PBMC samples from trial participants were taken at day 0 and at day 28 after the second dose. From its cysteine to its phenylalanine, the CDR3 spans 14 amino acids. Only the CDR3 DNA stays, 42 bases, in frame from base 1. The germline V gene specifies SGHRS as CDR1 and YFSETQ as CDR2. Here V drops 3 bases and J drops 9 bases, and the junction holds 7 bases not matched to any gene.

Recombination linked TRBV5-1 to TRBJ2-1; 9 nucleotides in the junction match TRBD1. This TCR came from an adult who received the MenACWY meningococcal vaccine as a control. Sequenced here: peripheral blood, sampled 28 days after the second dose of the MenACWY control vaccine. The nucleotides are TGCGCCAGCAGCTCCTCGGGGACAGGGCTTGAGCAGTTCTTC. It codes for CASSSSGTGLEQFF.